The following is a T cell receptor (beta chain) sequence with its context. Its antigen is unidentified. The data were produced by immunoSEQ multiplex PCR, yet TCRdb's version contains in-frame clones alone and is incomplete. The table includes 1.5 million to 1.9 million clones, nearly 99% detected once. CDR3 length equals 15 residues. Germline V gene sequence: CDR1 MGHRA, CDR2 YSYEKL. The trim removed 3 bases at V and 7 bases at J, leaving 9 bases unmatched. The entry originates in a study of shared clonotypes between healthy human individuals. Overall study findings and caveats: When compared with the clonotypes that were shared by all four sorted-subset donors, the non-shared clonotypes turned out to have lower generation probabilities.

The study separated CD4+ cells into CD45RA+ naive and CD45RA-negative memory subsets. Sequenced input: naive CD4+ T cells sorted from blood. Documented subset: CD45RA+ positively selected. This chain connects TRBV4-1 to TRBJ1-2; 9 bases line up with TRBD1. The clonotype was recovered from a man in his thirties or forties in good health. Here the CDR3 DNA reads TGCGCCAGCAGCCACCCGGGACAGGGATTCGGTGGCTACACCTTC. Amino acid sequence: CASSHPGQGFGGYTF.